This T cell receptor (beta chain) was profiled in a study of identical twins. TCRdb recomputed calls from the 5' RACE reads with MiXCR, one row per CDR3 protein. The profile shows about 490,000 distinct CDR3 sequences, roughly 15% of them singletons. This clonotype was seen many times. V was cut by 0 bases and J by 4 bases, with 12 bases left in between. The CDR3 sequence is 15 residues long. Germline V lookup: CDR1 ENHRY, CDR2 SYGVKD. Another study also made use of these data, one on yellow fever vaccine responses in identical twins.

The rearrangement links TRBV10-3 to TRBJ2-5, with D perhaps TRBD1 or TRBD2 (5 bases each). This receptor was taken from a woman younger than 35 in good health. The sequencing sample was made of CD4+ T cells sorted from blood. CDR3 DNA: TGTGCCATCAGTGAGTCGCAAGGGACCGGAGAGACCCAGTACTTC. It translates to CAISESQGTGETQYF.